Presented here are 31 T cell receptor beta chains from one specimen sequenced in a study of T cell responses to AZD1222 COVID-19 vaccine. Sequenced by immunoSEQ multiplex PCR; TCRdb stores in-frame clones only, minus some. Of some 90,000 clones in the sample, about 90% were seen once. This specimen was peripheral blood, taken on day 0 of MenACWY control vaccination. The receptors here all came from an adult in good health.

This chain links TRBV28 with TRBJ2-7; TRBD1 might be the D (6 bases). Germline CDR1 is MDHEN and CDR2 is SYDVKM. This CDR3 has 15 amino acids. Trimming removed 2 bases at V and 4 bases at J, with 15 bases between. CDR3 nucleotide sequence: TGTGCCAGCAGTTTAGGGGGCCAGGGCCTTTACGAGCAGTACTTC. As protein: CASSLGGQGLYEQYF.

V and J are TRBV5-1 and TRBJ2-5; 8 bases align to TRBD1. V shed 1 base and J 5 bases; nucleotides not matched to a gene: 7. The CDR3 runs to 15 residues. In germline, CDR1 is SGHRS, CDR2 YFSETQ. The CDR3 region is CASSLSQGASETQYF. The CDR3, as DNA: TGCGCCAGCAGCTTGTCTCAGGGGGCATCGGAGACCCAGTACTTC.

V is TRBV5-6 and J is TRBJ2-2; tentative D call: TRBD1 (6 bases). The CDR3 contains 13 residues. V shed 5 bases and J shed 4 bases, with 9 bases lying between them. Per germline, CDR1 SGHDT and CDR2 YYEEEE. The CDR3 loop is CASRRQVTGELFF. The DNA of the CDR3 is TGTGCCAGCAGGAGACAGGTCACCGGGGAGCTGTTTTTT.

This chain uses TRBV29-1 with TRBJ1-2, with D perhaps TRBD1 (6 bases). The germline V gene encodes CDR1 SQVTM and CDR2 ANQGSEA. The CDR3 covers 11 residues. Trimming shortened V by 3 bases and J by 4 bases, and 6 bases separated the two germline ends. The DNA for the CDR3 is TGCAGCGTTGACAGGGGCTATGGCTACACCTTC. Translation: CSVDRGYGYTF.

This clone was counted once. The chain recombines TRBV18 with TRBJ2-1, with D unresolved. The V gene's germline CDR1 is KGHSH and CDR2 LQKENI. The CDR3 covers 12 residues. V was clipped by 2 bases and J by 5 bases, with 4 bases between them. The CDR3, as DNA: TGTGCCAGCTCACCAGGGAACAATGAGCAGTTCTTC. The encoded protein is CASSPGNNEQFF.

The CDR3 protein is CASSLSPGLGETQYF. The DNA for the CDR3 is TGTGCCAGCAGCTTAAGCCCAGGGCTGGGGGAGACCCAGTACTTC. The genes are TRBV7-2 and TRBJ2-5; a weak D match, TRBD1 (5 bases). The germline CDR1 and CDR2 sequences are SGHTA and FQGNSA. Trimming removed 2 bases from V and 5 bases from J, with 15 bases in between. The CDR3 totals 15 residues.

The chain recombines TRBV5-1 with TRBJ2-1; TRBD1 might be the D (6 bases). The CDR3 loop spans 13 amino acids. Germline CDR1 reads SGHRS; CDR2 reads YFSETQ. V lost 5 bases and J lost 3, with 9 bases in between. As DNA, the CDR3 is TGCGCCAGCAGACCGGACAGCTACAATGAGCAGTTCTTC. Translated: CASRPDSYNEQFF.

CDR3 residues: CASSMGNEQFF. The CDR3 DNA follows: TGTGCCAGTAGTATGGGAAATGAGCAGTTCTTC. The rearrangement links TRBV19 to TRBJ2-1; no definite D call. V was pared by 3 bases and J by 7 bases, with 4 bases between. The germline V gene encodes CDR1 LNHDA and CDR2 SQIVND (reference sequence). The CDR3 is 11 amino acids.

DNA of the CDR3: TGTGCCAGCAGTTTACGACAGGAGATCAACGAGCAGTACTTC. Translating gives CASSLRQEINEQYF. The rearrangement links TRBV28 to TRBJ2-7; TRBD1 is a possible D gene (6 bases). The germline V and J ends were trimmed by 2 bases and 5 bases, with 13 bases remaining between them. The CDR3 is made up of 14 amino acids. CDR1 is MDHEN, CDR2 SYDVKM, per germline.

The V gene is TRBV12-3 or TRBV12-4, the J gene TRBJ1-1; the D gene is possibly TRBD1 (5 bases). The CDR3 has 12 residues. Deletions cut 5 bases from V and 8 bases from J, with 12 bases between. CDR3 protein: CASSPLRGEAFF. The CDR3 bases are TGTGCCAGCAGTCCGTTGCGGGGGGAAGCTTTCTTT.

This clone showed up just a few times. The V call is TRBV3-1 (or the pseudogene TRBV3-2), the J call TRBJ2-7; unclear D gene. The length of the CDR3 is 15 residues. The V and J ends lost 0 bases and 3 bases respectively, with 12 bases between them. Germline lookup yields CDR1 LGHDT and CDR2 YNNKEL (reference sequence). In DNA form, the CDR3 reads TGTGCCAGCAGCCAAGATGATGCGACGTACTACGAGCAGTACTTC. It specifies CASSQDDATYYEQYF.

This chain uses TRBV11-2 with TRBJ2-7, with 8 bases fitting TRBD1. Trimming took 4 bases from V and 0 from J; bases not matched to a gene: 2. The germline CDR1 and CDR2 sequences are SGHAT and FQNNGV. CDR3 length equals 14 residues. This CDR3 is CASSSTGGSYEQYF. The DNA of the CDR3 is TGTGCCAGCAGCTCAACAGGGGGCTCCTACGAGCAGTACTTC.

This CDR3 reads CASSYGVAGPTDTQYF. The CDR3 coding sequence is TGTGCCAGCAGTTACGGAGTAGCGGGACCCACAGATACGCAGTATTTT. The chain uses TRBV6-5 and TRBJ2-3; 8 bases agree with TRBD2. Germline CDR1 MNHEY, CDR2 SVGAGI. The CDR3 covers 16 residues. Unmatched junction bases numbered 6, after V lost 2 bases and J lost 2 bases.

The chain has TRBV5-1 and TRBJ2-7; 11 nucleotides match TRBD1. The CDR3 sequence is 15 residues long. CDR1 SGHRS and CDR2 YFSETQ come from the germline V gene. V trimming: 4 bases; J trimming: 3 bases; junction bases outside the gene matches: 6. The CDR3 region has the DNA TGCGCCAGCAGCAATTCCGGGACAGGGGGCTACGAGCAGTACTTC. This gives the protein CASSNSGTGGYEQYF.

The rearrangement links TRBV10-3 to TRBJ2-5; D unclear. This CDR3 has 12 residues. With 10 bases removed from V and 4 bases from J, the gap between germline ends came to 13 bases. Germline CDR1 ENHRY, CDR2 SYGVKD. This chain's CDR3 is CATAQPGETQYF. The CDR3 bases are TGTGCCACTGCCCAGCCGGGAGAGACCCAGTACTTC.

The chain joins TRBV4-3 to TRBJ2-7; 9 positions agree with TRBD1. The CDR3 covers 15 residues. Trimming took 3 bases from V and 4 from J; bases not matched to a gene: 7. CDR1 is LGHNA, CDR2 YSLEER, per germline. CDR3 sequence: CASSQGQGGLYEQYF. The DNA of the CDR3 is TGCGCCAGCAGCCAGGGACAGGGAGGGTTGTACGAGCAGTACTTC.

V is TRBV7-6 and J is TRBJ1-3; unclear D gene. The germline V gene encodes CDR1 SGHVS and CDR2 FNYEAQ. This CDR3 spans 15 amino acids. The ends were cut back, 5 bases at V and 0 bases at J, with 11 bases in the middle. The CDR3 coding sequence is TGTGCCAGCAGCGGAGCGGGCAACTCTGGAAACACCATATATTTT. Amino acid sequence: CASSGAGNSGNTIYF.

The CDR3 coding sequence is TGTGCCAGCAGTTTCGGCCGGGACAGGGAAGCTTTCTTT. Its protein is CASSFGRDREAFF. The chain couples TRBV6-5 to TRBJ1-1; 8 nucleotides agree with TRBD1. Germline V gives CDR1 MNHEY, CDR2 SVGAGI. With 4 bases clipped from V and 8 bases from J, the junction kept 6 bases outside the gene matches. There are 13 residues in the CDR3.

The V gene is TRBV28, the J gene TRBJ2-5, with TRBD1 as a possible D gene (6 bases). Germline-derived CDR1 and CDR2 are MDHEN and SYDVKM. This CDR3 is 14 amino acids long. The ends were cut back, 10 bases at V and 1 base at J, with 16 bases in the middle. The CDR3 spells CATHRQALQETQYF. As DNA, the CDR3 is TGTGCCACCCATCGACAGGCCCTCCAAGAGACCCAGTACTTC.

This clone was detected once. The J gene is TRBJ1-1, the V gene TRBV4-1; D ambiguous. Trimming took 3 bases from V and 1 from J, leaving 18 bases between them. CDR1 is MGHRA and CDR2 is YSYEKL in the germline V gene. The CDR3 is 17 residues long. CDR3 nucleotides: TGCGCCAGCAGCCAGGAAGCTCAAGGGATGGGGAACACTGAAGCTTTCTTT. It translates to CASSQEAQGMGNTEAFF.

Turning to this clone: Additional DNA sequences in this sample encode the identical CDR3. The genes are TRBV5-1 and TRBJ1-1; a possible D gene is TRBD1 (5 bases). Per the germline V gene, CDR1 is SGHRS and CDR2 is YFSETQ. V lost 0 bases to trimming and J lost 6 bases, with 9 bases between them. This CDR3 has 13 residues. CDR3 bases: TGCGCCAGCAGCTTGGGGCAGGGCGCTGAAGCTTTCTTT. It specifies CASSLGQGAEAFF.

This clone was seen only once. Other DNA sequences of this sample code for an identical CDR3. The J gene is TRBJ2-7, the V gene TRBV28; a weak D match, TRBD2 (5 bases). The germline CDR1 and CDR2 sequences are MDHEN and SYDVKM. Trimming shortened V by 7 bases and J by 3 bases, and 7 bases separated the two germline ends. The CDR3 sequence is 11 residues long. This CDR3 is CASTGIYEQYF. In DNA, the CDR3 is TGTGCCAGCACGGGGATCTACGAGCAGTACTTC.

The genes are TRBV6-4 and TRBJ1-1; weak D call: TRBD1 (5 bases). Germline V lookup: CDR1 MRHNA, CDR2 SNTAGT. This CDR3 contains 14 residues. V dropped 4 bases and J dropped 0 bases, with 9 bases sitting between them. CDR3 bases: TGTGCCAGCAGTGCTGGGGGTGTGAACACTGAAGCTTTCTTT. Its translation: CASSAGGVNTEAFF.

This clone appeared once. The chain recombines TRBV28 with TRBJ2-7, with D uncertain. Trimming cost V 7 bases and J 3 bases, with 7 bases left between them. Germline loops: CDR1 MDHEN, CDR2 SYDVKM. The CDR3 has 11 residues. Here the CDR3 reads CASNRYYEQYF. In DNA, the CDR3 is TGTGCCAGCAATAGATACTACGAGCAGTACTTC.

A few counts support this clone. The chain recombines TRBV19 with TRBJ2-7; 8 bases align to TRBD1. The CDR3 has 15 residues. With V trimmed by 5 bases and J by 1 base, 7 bases remained unmatched. Per germline, CDR1 LNHDA and CDR2 SQIVND (reference sequence). CDR3 DNA sequence: TGTGCCAGTAGTCCTCGGACAGGGTGGTCCTACGAGCAGTACTTC. Amino acids: CASSPRTGWSYEQYF.

V and J are TRBV5-1 and TRBJ1-5; 9 bases map to TRBD1. CDR3 length: 15 residues. The germline V gene encodes CDR1 SGHRS and CDR2 YFSETQ. Germline trimming cut 5 bases from V and 3 bases from J; bases unmatched to any gene: 6. The DNA of the CDR3 is TGCGCCAGCAGTCTGACAGGGGGTACCAATCAGCCCCAGCATTTT. Amino acid sequence: CASSLTGGTNQPQHF.

The chain uses TRBV6-6 and TRBJ1-1, with D perhaps TRBD1 (5 bases). The CDR3 has 12 amino acids. Germline-derived CDR1 and CDR2 are MNHNY and SVGAGI (reference sequence). V lost 0 bases and J 11 bases, leaving 10 bases between the germline ends. The CDR3 region has the DNA TGTGCCAGCAGTTACTCCGGGGGGGAGGCTTTCTTT. Protein product: CASSYSGGEAFF.

The rearrangement links TRBV28 to TRBJ2-1, with TRBD2 matching 9 bases. Trimming took 2 bases from V and 10 from J; bases not matched to a gene: 6. This CDR3 spans 14 amino acids. Germline assignment: CDR1 MDHEN and CDR2 SYDVKM. The CDR3 spells CASSLAGGPGEQFF. CDR3 sequence (DNA): TGTGCCAGCAGTTTAGCGGGGGGGCCTGGGGAGCAGTTCTTC.

The CDR3 sequence: CASSTISGSDTGELFF. CDR3 sequence (DNA): TGTGCCAGTAGTACCATCAGCGGGAGTGATACCGGGGAGCTGTTTTTT. V is TRBV19 and J is TRBJ2-2; 8 nucleotides match TRBD2. Losses at the gene ends were 4 bases for V and 5 bases for J; bases not matched to a gene: 9. Germline V CDR1 and CDR2: LNHDA, SQIVND (reference sequence). The CDR3 covers 16 residues.

The chain recombines TRBV5-1 with TRBJ1-5, with a tentative D call TRBD1 (5 bases). Germline V gene sequence: CDR1 SGHRS, CDR2 YFSETQ. This CDR3 is built from 13 residues. Trimming left V 0 bases short and J 4 bases short, with 5 bases between. CDR3 sequence reads: CASSLGQNQPQHF. CDR3 nucleotide sequence: TGCGCCAGCAGCTTGGGACAGAATCAGCCCCAGCATTTT. The entire variable domain, with the rest obtained from reference TRBV5-1 and TRBJ1-5, is as follows: KAGVTQTPRYLIKTRGQQVTLSCSPISGHRSVSWYQQTPGQGLQFLFEYFSETQRNKGNFPGRFSGRQFSNSRSEMNVSTLELGDSALYLCASSLGQNQPQHFGDGTRLSIL.

The chain joins TRBV6-5 to TRBJ2-7; 7 bases line up with TRBD1. The CDR3 has 13 residues. Germline CDR1 MNHEY, CDR2 SVGAGI. V shed 4 bases and J 2 bases; nucleotides not matched to a gene: 2. The CDR3 region is CASSSGQPYEQYF. For the CDR3, the DNA is TGTGCCAGCAGTTCGGGACAGCCCTACGAGCAGTACTTC.